This is a list of T cell receptor beta chains from one sample in a study of early T cells in non-severe SARS-CoV-2 infection. TCRdb reanalysed the 5' RACE reads using MiXCR and keeps one entry per CDR3 protein. The sample has some 82,000 distinct CDR3 sequences, about 12% seen once; the top ten hold under 4.5%. The sequences come from whole blood, collected at baseline. These receptors were obtained from an adult who was a healthcare worker with PCR-confirmed SARS-CoV-2 infection or an uninfected control (not recorded which). The conserved cysteine and the conserved F or W are not part of the CDR3 here. D genes are given only for firm matches. A clone size is listed for some rows: how often the clone was seen (once, few, many), or a class if it is expanded.

>TRBV12-3/TRBV12-4|-|TRBJ2-5|-
ASSFAAQRSGETQY
>TRBV12-3/TRBV12-4|few|TRBJ1-1|TRBD1
ASSLGTGVDTEAF
>TRBV30|-|TRBJ2-7|-
AWSDRRGAYEQY
>TRBV20-1|few|TRBJ2-2|TRBD1
SARDVGQGIPGELF
>TRBV6-5|few|TRBJ2-4|TRBD2
ASSYSTSLQDIQY
>TRBV3-1|many|TRBJ1-1|-
ASSLDTAGAF
>TRBV11-2|many|TRBJ1-6|-
ASSRTVESSPLH
>TRBV11-3|few|TRBJ1-4|-
ASSLPGSANEKLF
>TRBV12-3/TRBV12-4|many|TRBJ2-7|TRBD1
ASSSDRVTYEQY
>TRBV11-2|few|TRBJ2-7|-
ASSLFRDAGNEQY
>TRBV15|-|TRBJ2-7|TRBD1
ATSRDHRGFYEQY
>TRBV20-1|many|TRBJ2-1|TRBD2
SARDASGRASEQF
>TRBV6-6|few|TRBJ2-1|-
ASSYGLASNEQF
>TRBV5-1|-|TRBJ2-1|-
ASSLALGGNEQF
>TRBV18|many|TRBJ2-7|TRBD1
ASTRTGLSYEQY
>TRBV20-1|many|TRBJ1-6|-
SARDPGQPNSPLH
>TRBV27|-|TRBJ2-7|TRBD1
ASSFFPPPGQTLGGQY
>TRBV5-6|-|TRBJ2-4|TRBD1
ASRVQGRDIQY
>TRBV12-3/TRBV12-4|few|TRBJ2-1|-
ASSLDYNEQF
>TRBV20-1|many|TRBJ1-1|TRBD1
SARRQGVNTEAF
>TRBV7-6|few|TRBJ1-6|-
ASSPEQIQSPLH
>TRBV7-3|few|TRBJ2-5|-
ASSSGPKETQY
>TRBV11-2|-|TRBJ2-7|-
ASSLFTPTY
>TRBV11-2|many|TRBJ2-2|-
ASSLGPGANTGELF
>TRBV5-1|-|TRBJ2-4|-
ASSLAGENIQY
>TRBV11-2|many|TRBJ2-1|TRBD2
ASRSPGGTYNEQF